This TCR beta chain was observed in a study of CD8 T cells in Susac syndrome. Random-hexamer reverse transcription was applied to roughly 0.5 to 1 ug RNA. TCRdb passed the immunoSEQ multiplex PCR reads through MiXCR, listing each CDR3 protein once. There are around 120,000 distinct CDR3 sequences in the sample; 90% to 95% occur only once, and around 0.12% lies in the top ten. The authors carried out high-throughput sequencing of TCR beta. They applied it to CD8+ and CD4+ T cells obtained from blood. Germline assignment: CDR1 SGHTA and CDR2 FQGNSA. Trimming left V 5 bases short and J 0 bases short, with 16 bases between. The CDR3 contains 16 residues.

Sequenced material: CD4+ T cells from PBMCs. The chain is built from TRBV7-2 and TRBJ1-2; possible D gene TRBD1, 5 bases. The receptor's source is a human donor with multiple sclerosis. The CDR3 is CASSPYRQTANYGYTF. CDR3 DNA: TGTGCCAGCAGCCCCTATCGGCAGACAGCTAACTATGGCTACACCTTC.